One TCR beta chain is described in this entry. Its antigen is not identified. This entry comes from a study of monozygotic twins with cystic fibrosis. Overall study findings and caveats: Clonality was generally low (median around 0.009), higher in the most severe patients.

The CDR3 is made up of 14 amino acids. Per the germline V gene, CDR1 is SGHKS and CDR2 is YYEKEE (reference sequence). Trimming removed 2 bases at V and 5 bases at J, with 13 bases between. The method was immunoSEQ multiplex PCR; TCRdb's version includes in-frame clones alone and lacks a portion of them. The profile shows tens of thousands of clones, about nine tenths of them singletons. This rearrangement joins TRBV5-5 to TRBJ1-1; the D gene is possibly TRBD1 (5 bases). The TCR originated in a girl aged 2 to 10 with cystic fibrosis. Sequences were obtained from blood. The DNA for the CDR3 is TGTGCCAGCAGCTTTGAAGGGGCTGGAACTGAAGCTTTCTTT. Amino acids: CASSFEGAGTEAFF.